The source of this T cell receptor (beta chain) is a study of CD4 and CD8 cells across lung adenocarcinoma regions. Germline CDR1 reads MNHEY; CDR2 reads SMNVEV (reference sequence). This CDR3 has 16 residues. Donors had localized lung adenocarcinoma, a non-small cell lung cancer. MiXCR, run by TCRdb on the PCR reads, gives a single entry per CDR3 protein. Altogether 12,000 to 15,000 distinct CDR3 sequences are present, around 45% being singletons, with the ten largest covering 15% to 20%. To note about this clonotype: The germline gene is not matched at one end of the junction; a read error may be the cause.

The origin of this receptor is a male donor with lung adenocarcinoma. The CD4 and CD8 labels of this study may be unreliable. Sequencing was carried out using CD4+ T cells from the center of a lung tumor. The chain has TRBV27 and TRBJ2-4; D tentatively reads TRBD1 or TRBD2 (5 bases each). The CDR3 DNA reads TGTGCGAGCCGTCCACCGGGGCGGAGAGCCAAAAACACTCAGTACTTC. This gives the protein CASRPPGRRAKNTQYF.